The 27 T cell receptor beta chains presented below share a single source sample, sequenced in a study of post-analysis software for immune sequencing data. Whole-study findings and limits: Compared with controls, patients had more of five TRBV segments, including TRBV5-6, TRBV5-1 and TRBV20-1.

Their specific antigens are unknown. The TCR beta cDNA libraries carried unique molecular identifiers. Using its own MiXCR run on the PCR reads, TCRdb lists one record per CDR3 protein. The top ten clones hold around 11% of a sample with approximately 690,000 distinct CDR3 sequences, over 45% of them seen once. Sequenced input: blood. These receptors were taken from a girl aged 2-10 years with multiple sclerosis.

This rearrangement joins TRBV6-5 to TRBJ2-3; D might be TRBD2 (5 bases). The CDR3 totals 15 residues. V gave up 6 bases and J gave up 2 bases, with 15 bases separating them. Germline values: CDR1 MNHEY, CDR2 SVGAGI. The CDR3 region is CASRPLDLFTDTQYF. Here the CDR3 DNA reads TGTGCCAGCAGACCCTTGGACTTATTCACAGATACGCAGTATTTT.

This clonotype was seen only a few times. The CDR3 here is CASSWGLAGGLNEQFF. Here the CDR3 DNA reads TGCGCCAGCAGCTGGGGACTAGCGGGAGGGCTGAATGAGCAGTTCTTC. The chain combines TRBV5-1 with TRBJ2-1, with 16 nucleotides matching TRBD2. The J segment lost 7 bases and the V segment lost 3 bases, leaving 4 bases of the junction unmatched. Germline V gene sequence: CDR1 SGHRS, CDR2 YFSETQ. The length of the CDR3 is 16 residues. Full variable domain (missing parts from reference TRBV5-1 and TRBJ2-1): KAGVTQTPRYLIKTRGQQVTLSCSPISGHRSVSWYQQTPGQGLQFLFEYFSETQRNKGNFPGRFSGRQFSNSRSEMNVSTLELGDSALYLCASSWGLAGGLNEQFFGPGTRLTVL.

For this clonotype: Relative to the germline gene, one junction end is altered; a read error may explain this. This rearrangement joins TRBV25-1 to TRBJ2-1; 7 bases are shared with TRBD2. Per the germline V gene, CDR1 is MGHDK and CDR2 is SYGVNS. The CDR3 has 15 residues. The CDR3 spells CASSPTGGSYNEQVF. In nucleotides, the CDR3 is TGTGCCAGCAGTCCTACGGGAGGTTCCTACAATGAGCAGGTCTTC.

This chain connects TRBV20-1 to TRBJ2-7; D gene unclear. The J call may be mistaken, given a closer DNA end match to TRBJ2-5. From germline, CDR1 is DFQATT and CDR2 SNEGSKA (reference sequence). This CDR3 is built from 12 residues. The CDR3 bases are TGCAGTGCTAGAAGGGTCTTGGAGACCCAGTACTTC. Translated, it gives CSARRVLETQYF.

The CDR3 sequence: CAISEVDRYGYTF. CDR3 in DNA: TGTGCCATCAGTGAGGTTGACCGGTATGGCTACACCTTC. V is TRBV10-3 and J is TRBJ1-2; D not certain. The V end was cut by 2 bases, the J end by 5 bases, with 9 bases between. This CDR3 comprises 13 residues. Germline CDR1 is ENHRY and CDR2 is SYGVKD.

The chain is built from TRBV29-1 and TRBJ1-2; no definite D call. Germline CDR1 SQVTM, CDR2 ANQGSEA. The germline V and J ends were trimmed by 3 bases and 0 bases, with 17 bases remaining between them. This CDR3 has 16 residues. The CDR3 DNA reads as TGCAGCGTTGATTCCCGCGCGCTTCTGCCTAACTATGGCTACACCTTC. As protein: CSVDSRALLPNYGYTF. Drawing the rest from reference TRBV29-1 and TRBJ1-2, the complete variable domain is SAVISQKPSRDICQRGTSLTIQCQVDSQVTMMFWYRQQPGQSLTLIATANQGSEATYESGFVIDKFPISRPNLTFSTLTVSNMSPEDSSIYLCSVDSRALLPNYGYTFGSGTRLTVV.

The chain carries TRBV4-2 and TRBJ2-3; 13 bases map to TRBD2. CDR1 LGHNA and CDR2 YNFKEQ come from the germline V gene. The CDR3 is made up of 16 amino acids. V shed 4 bases, J shed 4 bases, and the junction held 5 bases outside the gene matches. The CDR3 DNA reads as TGTGCCAGCAGCCCACGACTAGCGGGAGGTCCAGATACGCAGTATTTT. Translation: CASSPRLAGGPDTQYF.

V and J are TRBV13 and TRBJ2-1; TRBD1 is a possible D gene (6 bases). V was pared by 9 bases and J by 7 bases, with 22 bases between. The germline gives CDR1 PRHDT, CDR2 FYEKMQ (reference sequence). CDR3 size: 15 residues. CDR3 nucleotide sequence: TGTGCCAGTTCCGACAGGTCCTCCCGAAAGAATGAGCAGTTCTTC. It encodes CASSDRSSRKNEQFF.

The CDR3 region is CASSLTEGVGYEQYF. CDR3 coding DNA: TGTGCCAGCAGCCTTACCGAAGGGGTGGGCTACGAGCAGTACTTC. This sequence joins TRBV6-6 and TRBJ2-7, with D maybe TRBD1 (5 bases). The length of the CDR3 is 15 residues. V was cut by 6 bases and J by 3 bases, with 18 bases left in between. CDR1 and CDR2 (germline): MNHNY, SVGAGI (reference sequence).

V usage is TRBV7-3 and J usage is TRBJ2-7, with D hard to call. Deletions cut 5 bases from V and 7 bases from J, with 15 bases between. The germline CDR1 and CDR2 sequences are SGHTA and FQGTGA. The CDR3 is 13 amino acids. The CDR3 loop reads CASSPHAMGEQYF. CDR3 in DNA: TGTGCCAGCAGCCCACACGCAATGGGTGAGCAGTACTTC.

This clonotype has only one observation. The chain recombines TRBV4-1 with TRBJ2-3; D is ambiguous. Deletions cut 0 bases from V and 6 bases from J, with 10 bases between. This CDR3 comprises 14 residues. Germline assignment: CDR1 MGHRA and CDR2 YSYEKL. The CDR3 protein is CASSQEKVVDTQYF. The DNA for the CDR3 is TGCGCCAGCAGCCAAGAGAAGGTAGTCGATACGCAGTATTTT.

The V call is TRBV11-1, the J call TRBJ2-2; D is tentatively TRBD1 or TRBD2 (5 bases each). The CDR3 is 14 amino acids. V dropped 0 bases and J dropped 6 bases, with 8 bases sitting between them. Germline V gene data show CDR1 as SGHAT and CDR2 as FQDESV (reference sequence). The CDR3 is CASSLAGPAGELFF. The CDR3 nucleotides are TGTGCCAGCAGCTTAGCGGGACCTGCCGGGGAGCTGTTTTTT.

J is TRBJ2-5 and V is TRBV6-2 or TRBV6-3; 10 nucleotides line up with TRBD2. This CDR3 region has 15 residues. Trimming cost V 0 bases and J 5 bases; bases outside gene matches: 3. Germline CDR1 and CDR2: MNHEY and SVGEGT. The CDR3 loop reads CASSYSGTSVETQYF. CDR3 nucleotides: TGTGCCAGCAGTTACTCCGGGACTAGCGTGGAGACCCAGTACTTC.

This clonotype has more than one count but fewer than ten. This chain connects TRBV10-3 to TRBJ2-7; D remains ambiguous. Trimming removed 5 bases at V and 2 bases at J, with 7 bases between. CDR1 and CDR2 (germline): ENHRY, SYGVKD. This CDR3 comprises 12 residues. CDR3 in DNA: TGTGCCATCAGTTCAGGAGCCTACGAGCAGTACTTC. Translated: CAISSGAYEQYF.

The gene calls are TRBV5-1 and TRBJ1-4, with 10 bases fitting TRBD1. Losses at the gene ends were 5 bases for V and 1 base for J; bases not matched to a gene: 5. Germline V lookup: CDR1 SGHRS, CDR2 YFSETQ. This CDR3 comprises 16 residues. CDR3 in DNA: TGCGCCAGCAGGCCCGGGACAGGGGTAACTAATGAAAAACTGTTTTTT. This encodes CASRPGTGVTNEKLFF.

V usage is TRBV27 and J usage is TRBJ2-1; D perhaps matches TRBD1 (6 bases). Trimming left V 7 bases short and J 0 bases short, with 19 bases between. Germline CDR1 reads MNHEY; CDR2 reads SMNVEV (reference sequence). The CDR3 runs 17 residues. The CDR3 DNA follows: TGTGCCAGCACCTCTTTAGGGGGAAAAAGCTCCTACAATGAGCAGTTCTTC. As protein: CASTSLGGKSSYNEQFF.

The CDR3 sequence is CSVEGHRDRDYEQYF. In nucleotides, the CDR3 is TGCAGCGTTGAAGGCCACCGGGACAGAGACTACGAGCAGTACTTC. The chain joins TRBV29-1 to TRBJ2-5; 7 bases match TRBD1. The better agreement between TRBJ2-7 and the DNA end casts doubt on the J call. The germline gives CDR1 SQVTM, CDR2 ANQGSEA. The CDR3 has 15 amino acids.

The chain joins TRBV6-2 or TRBV6-3 to TRBJ2-4; tentatively, D is TRBD2 (6 bases). The CDR3 sequence is 15 residues long. Germline V gene lookup returns CDR1 MNHEY and CDR2 SVGEGT. Trimming left V 3 bases short and J 4 bases short, with 13 bases between. DNA of the CDR3: TGTGCCAGCAGTTATCCGGAGGGCCTAAAAAACATTCAGTACTTC. Translating it yields CASSYPEGLKNIQYF.

This clonotype was detected once. The genes are TRBV20-1 and TRBJ2-1; D might be TRBD2 (5 bases). Per germline, CDR1 DFQATT and CDR2 SNEGSKA (reference sequence). Trimming shortened V by 6 bases and J by 2 bases, and 11 bases separated the two germline ends. There are 13 residues in the CDR3. The CDR3, as DNA: TGCAGTGCAGAGGGAGCCCCCTACAATGAGCAGTTCTTC. It yields the protein CSAEGAPYNEQFF.

The chain has TRBV9 and TRBJ2-6; 8 nucleotides line up with TRBD1. The length of the CDR3 is 19 residues. Germline V gene data show CDR1 as SGDLS and CDR2 as YYNGEE. Trimming at V came to 0 bases and at J to 0 bases, leaving 8 bases not matched to a gene. The CDR3 DNA is TGTGCCAGCAGCGTAGCTATGCAGGGGGCAATCTCTGGGGCCAACGTCCTGACTTTC. Translated, it gives CASSVAMQGAISGANVLTF.

The rearrangement joins TRBV2 to TRBJ2-3, with D maybe TRBD1 (6 bases). The CDR3 runs to 15 residues. The germline V and J ends were trimmed by 2 bases and 4 bases, with 13 bases remaining between them. Germline CDR1 is SNHLY and CDR2 is FYNNEI. CDR3 protein: CASSERRGNADTQYF. CDR3 bases: TGTGCCAGCAGTGAACGAAGGGGGAACGCAGATACGCAGTATTTT.

The V gene is TRBV29-1, the J gene TRBJ2-4; 16 bases map to TRBD2. Germline V gives CDR1 SQVTM, CDR2 ANQGSEA. V was pared by 6 bases and J by 8 bases, with 7 bases of the junction left unmatched. The CDR3 loop spans 15 amino acids. CDR3 DNA sequence: TGCAGCGTGGGACTAGCGGGGGGGCTTGGAGACATTCAGTACTTC. This encodes CSVGLAGGLGDIQYF.

V usage is TRBV10-3 and J usage is TRBJ2-1, with 8 bases that match TRBD2. Germline V gene data show CDR1 as ENHRY and CDR2 as SYGVKD. V gave up 6 bases and J gave up 7 bases; unmatched junction bases: 14. The CDR3 length is 16 residues. The CDR3 is CAIRMGGGLDTNEQFF. The CDR3 nucleotides are TGTGCCATCAGGATGGGAGGGGGACTAGATACGAATGAGCAGTTCTTC.

This clonotype was detected a few times. The rearrangement joins TRBV6-5 to TRBJ2-3; 8 bases fit TRBD2. CDR1 is MNHEY, CDR2 SVGAGI, per germline. The ends lost 3 bases at V and 0 bases at J; junction bases unmatched: 5. This CDR3 is 16 amino acids long. CDR3 coding DNA: TGTGCCAGCAGTTATACTAGCGGAACTAGCACAGATACGCAGTATTTT. Translation: CASSYTSGTSTDTQYF.

The chain couples TRBV6-1 to TRBJ2-4; TRBD1 matches 9 bases. Germline lookup yields CDR1 MNHNS and CDR2 SASEGT. The CDR3 consists of 17 residues. V trimming: 6 bases; J trimming: 6 bases; junction bases outside the gene matches: 15. Here the CDR3 reads CASSSNSGTGFGNIQYF. DNA of the CDR3: TGTGCCAGCAGCTCTAACTCCGGGACAGGGTTTGGAAACATTCAGTACTTC.

The rearrangement uses TRBV7-2 and TRBJ1-2; 7 bases are a match to TRBD1. Per germline, CDR1 SGHTA and CDR2 FQGNSA. The CDR3 sequence is 15 residues long. J gave up 8 bases and V 5 bases, and 14 bases lay outside the gene matches. CDR3 in amino acids: CASSTLTAGGRGYTF. CDR3 sequence (DNA): TGTGCCAGCAGCACCCTGACGGCAGGGGGACGGGGCTACACCTTC.

This clonotype was seen more than once but under ten times. The chain has TRBV7-6 and TRBJ2-5, with D perhaps TRBD1 or TRBD2 (6 bases each). Per the germline V gene, CDR1 is SGHVS and CDR2 is FNYEAQ. This CDR3 contains 14 residues. V shed 2 bases and J shed 4 bases, with 11 bases lying between them. The CDR3 DNA follows: TGTGCCAGCAGCTTAAGGGGGGCCGGAGAGACCCAGTACTTC. Its protein is CASSLRGAGETQYF.